The entry that follows covers one TCR beta chain sequence. TCRdb keeps only in-frame clones here, not all; method: immunoSEQ multiplex PCR. The table includes roughly 90,000 clones, 92% detected once. Germline V gene sequence: CDR1 MDHEN, CDR2 SYDVKM. CDR3 size: 18 residues. Trimming took off 6 bases at V and 0 bases at J, with 21 bases between the two ends. These data belong to a study of technical replicates of blood from a handful of donors. The chain is built from TRBV28 and TRBJ1-5, with TRBD1 as a possible D gene (5 bases). This TCR was sampled from a human donor in good health. The sequencing input was T cells isolated from PBMCs. CDR3 sequence reads: CASSGGTISHYSNQPQHF. The CDR3 DNA reads as TGTGCCAGCAGCGGGGGGACTATATCTCACTATAGCAATCAGCCCCAGCATTTT.